The 15 T cell receptor beta chains presented below share a single source sample, sequenced in a study of T-cell memory formation after mild COVID-19. From the 5' RACE reads, TCRdb called clonotypes with MiXCR, one entry per CDR3 protein. The data hold about 140,000 distinct CDR3 sequences, with about 23% observed a single time. Sample: PBMCs or a T cell subset sorted from them (not recorded which). Receptor source: an adult woman who had mild COVID-19 (a few samples of this study predate the infection). Cell type and time point are not known.

This clonotype occurred a few times. CDR3 DNA: TGTGCCAGCAGCTTCGGGGGGCCCTACAATGAGCAGTTCTTC. It translates to CASSFGGPYNEQFF. The chain is built from TRBV12-3 or TRBV12-4 and TRBJ2-1, with D possibly TRBD2 on 7 matching bases. This CDR3 region has 14 residues. Deletions cut 6 bases from V and 2 bases from J, with 11 bases between.

This clonotype was seen a few times. The J gene is TRBJ2-1, the V gene TRBV20-1; 10 bases line up with TRBD2. The CDR3 runs to 20 residues. V shed 5 bases and J 4 bases; nucleotides not matched to a gene: 23. From germline, CDR1 is DFQATT and CDR2 SNEGSKA (reference sequence). CDR3 DNA sequence: TGCAGTGCTCGTCCAGATCTCGGACAGGAGCGACTAGCGGGTTACAATGAGCAGTTCTTC. It translates to CSARPDLGQERLAGYNEQFF.

This clonotype was seen a handful of times. The rearrangement joins TRBV4-3 to TRBJ2-1; no definite D call. The CDR3 consists of 15 residues. Germline CDR1 reads LGHNA; CDR2 reads YSLEER. Trimming took off 0 bases at V and 2 bases at J, with 8 bases between the two ends. The CDR3: CASSQDNTAYNEQFF. CDR3 sequence (DNA): TGCGCCAGCAGCCAAGATAATACAGCCTACAATGAGCAGTTCTTC.

This clonotype occurred a few times. CDR3 nucleotide sequence: TGTGCCAGCAGCCGACCGGGACTAGCGGGAGGGCCGGTCAATGAGCAGTTCTTC. Translating gives CASSRPGLAGGPVNEQFF. The chain combines TRBV7-2 with TRBJ2-1; 16 bases agree with TRBD2. CDR1 is SGHTA and CDR2 is FQGNSA in the germline V gene. After removal of 5 bases from V and 6 bases from J, the junction contained 10 bases not matched to a gene. The CDR3 spans 18 residues. Full variable domain (missing parts from reference TRBV7-2 and TRBJ2-1): GAGVSQSPSNKVTEKGKDVELRCDPISGHTALYWYRQSLGQGLEFLIYFQGNSAPDKSGLPSDRFSAERTGGSVSTLTIQRTQQEDSAVYLCASSRPGLAGGPVNEQFFGPGTRLTVL.

In DNA, the CDR3 is TGTGCCATCAGTGAGGGAGTTAGCACAGATACGCAGTATTTT. It is translated as CAISEGVSTDTQYF. The rearrangement links TRBV10-3 to TRBJ2-3; D is uncertain. The germline gives CDR1 ENHRY, CDR2 SYGVKD. The CDR3 sequence is 14 residues long. Trimming removed 2 bases at V and 0 bases at J, with 6 bases between.

This clonotype has a handful of counts. The chain employs TRBV24-1 and TRBJ2-7; the match to TRBD1 covers 10 bases. The V gene's germline CDR1 is KGHDR and CDR2 SFDVKD. Germline trimming cut 4 bases from V and 3 bases from J; bases unmatched to any gene: 8. The CDR3 runs 16 residues. The CDR3 spells CATSEQDRGNRYEQYF. The CDR3 region has the DNA TGTGCCACCAGTGAGCAGGACAGGGGGAATCGCTACGAGCAGTACTTC.

This clonotype came up a few times. The rearrangement uses TRBV20-1 and TRBJ2-1, with TRBD1 matching over 7 bases. The CDR3 consists of 17 residues. CDR1 is DFQATT and CDR2 is SNEGSKA in the germline V gene (reference sequence). V was pared by 4 bases and J by 9 bases, with 21 bases of the junction left unmatched. As DNA, the CDR3 is TGCAGTGCTACTCTGGGGTTTTCTAGACAGGGTTTTCTTGAGCAGTTCTTC. It codes for CSATLGFSRQGFLEQFF.

The genes are TRBV12-3 or TRBV12-4 and TRBJ2-7, with no clear D. The CDR3 sequence is 13 residues long. Trimming took 2 bases from V and 4 from J, leaving 9 bases between them. The CDR3 here is CASSLTGPYEQYF. The CDR3 nucleotides are TGTGCCAGCAGTTTAACGGGCCCGTACGAGCAGTACTTC.

The chain combines TRBV13 with TRBJ2-3; no clear D gene. Looked up from germline, CDR1 is PRHDT and CDR2 is FYEKMQ (reference sequence). V gave up 1 base and J gave up 2 bases, with 10 bases separating them. This CDR3 has 15 residues. CDR3: CASSLADNITDTQYF. DNA for the CDR3: TGTGCCAGCAGCTTAGCGGATAATATCACAGATACGCAGTATTTT.

The chain couples TRBV6-5 to TRBJ2-6, with D possibly being TRBD2 (5 bases). V lost 6 bases and J 7 bases, leaving 16 bases between the germline ends. This CDR3 spans 15 amino acids. Per the germline V gene, CDR1 is MNHEY and CDR2 is SVGAGI. For the CDR3, the DNA is TGTGCCAGCAGCTCGGAGGCGGCTCTTGCCAACGTCCTGACTTTC. Protein product: CASSSEAALANVLTF.

The rearrangement joins TRBV7-9 to TRBJ2-7, with 7 bases that match TRBD2. Germline V gene lookup returns CDR1 SEHNR and CDR2 FQNEAQ (reference sequence). The CDR3 spans 16 residues. The trim removed 5 bases at V and 0 bases at J, leaving 10 bases unmatched. The CDR3 region has the DNA TGTGCCAGCAGCCCGACGGGGCGGGGGAGCTCCTACGAGCAGTACTTC. Its protein product is CASSPTGRGSSYEQYF.

The table lists this clonotype with a few counts. As DNA, the CDR3 is TGCGCCAGCAGCTTCGGAGAGGACGTCTATGAGCAGTTCTTC. This translates into CASSFGEDVYEQFF. This chain joins TRBV5-1 and TRBJ2-1, with D unclear. The CDR3 spans 14 residues. The germline V and J ends were trimmed by 2 bases and 8 bases, with 14 bases remaining between them. Germline loops: CDR1 SGHRS, CDR2 YFSETQ.

This clonotype was seen a few times. This chain connects TRBV30 to TRBJ2-1, with TRBD2 matching 8 bases. This CDR3 spans 11 amino acids. Germline lookup yields CDR1 GTSNPN and CDR2 SVGIG (reference sequence). V gave up 5 bases and J gave up 6 bases; unmatched junction bases: 0. The CDR3 DNA reads TGTGCCTGGGGGACTAGCAATGAGCAGTTCTTC. Its protein is CAWGTSNEQFF.

This clonotype has just a few counts. CDR3 amino acids: CASSYRDSYEQYF. Written as DNA, the CDR3 is TGTGCCAGCAGTTACAGGGACTCCTACGAGCAGTACTTC. This chain links TRBV6-5 with TRBJ2-7; D is ambiguous. The CDR3 runs 13 residues. The germline V gene encodes CDR1 MNHEY and CDR2 SVGAGI. V lost 2 bases and J 0 bases, leaving 5 bases between the germline ends.

This clonotype occurred many times. This chain links TRBV7-9 with TRBJ2-5, with D possibly matching TRBD1 (6 bases). Germline V gene lookup returns CDR1 SEHNR and CDR2 FQNEAQ (reference sequence). V shed 5 bases and J shed 4 bases, with 17 bases lying between them. The CDR3 covers 15 residues. This chain's CDR3 is CASSHTGSGGETQYF. The CDR3 bases are TGTGCCAGCAGCCATACAGGGAGCGGCGGAGAGACCCAGTACTTC.